A selection of T cell receptor beta chains follows, all from one sample in a study of CD8+ T cells in alopecia areata. Method: immunoSEQ multiplex PCR; TCRdb's copy keeps in-frame clones and lacks some. This sample has 120,000 or so clones, with approximately 60% found just once. The sequences come from CD4+ T cells sorted from blood, collected at week 4, from a patient treated with tofacitinib. These receptors originate from a human donor with alopecia areata. The CDR3 runs from the conserved cysteine through the conserved F or W. Each record gives: V gene, CDR3 protein.

TRBV30 CAWVGLAGEQYF
TRBV19 CASRVGRSGASPLHF
TRBV18 CASSPIQEGNQETQYF
TRBV4-3 CASSQGQDVNTEAFF
TRBV5-6 CASMGPGKNIQYF
TRBV13 CASSKRQGEEGYTF
TRBV7-9 CASSASGGGSVNEQFF
TRBV11-1 CASSLGPGNQPQHF
TRBV29-1 CSVLDSRHDGEQYF
TRBV4-2 CASSQEGQIYGYTF
TRBV29-1 CSVTSGGPYEQYF
TRBV10-3 CAISRDGYGQYF
TRBV6-5 CASSSQYEQYF
TRBV29-1 CSVEGRGRNYGYTF
TRBV6-1 CASDRESTDTQYF
TRBV5-1 CASSLEFSKDIQYF
TRBV29-1 CSVKAGVGDTEAFF
TRBV4-3 CASSQEVGGRTYEQYF
TRBV6-5 CASSYVSSVETQYF
TRBV7-8 CASSEPGLRYTDTQYF
TRBV30 CAWDGLAGTDTQYF
TRBV29-1 CSVQRYNEQFF
TRBV7-7 CASSLDPTSTGELFF
TRBV25-1 CASSLTDQPQHF
TRBV2 CASSVLADQETQYF
TRBV30 CAWSATRDQPQHF
TRBV7-3 CASSRGEVDNEQFF
TRBV30 CAWSNTAVYNEQFF
TRBV29-1 CSVAERGTQYF
TRBV25-1 CASRKNTEAFF
TRBV29-1 CSVGRGVEGEQYF
TRBV30 CAWSGGGSSKNIQYF
TRBV28 CASRPGTGGGQPQHF
TRBV19 CASTPTGGVTEAFF
TRBV6-5 CASSPQGYYGYTF
TRBV7-9 CASSLAGRFSGANVLTF
TRBV27 CASRSPSGLNYGYTF
TRBV5-1 CASRRDSGSYEQYF
TRBV5-6 CASSSRLATDTQYF
TRBV14 CASSQDSGELFF
TRBV2 CASSGTVSNQPQHF
TRBV9 CASSVVPLGSGANVLTF
TRBV6-5 CASSYPTSPEQFF
TRBV29-1 CSVTFSYNSPLHF
TRBV4-1 CASSPYSDRTSYEQYF
TRBV7-3 CASSLVWGREETQYF
TRBV7-2 CASSFSEATDTQYF
TRBV7-2 CASSLWGQTYEQYF
TRBV7-2 CASSLLIGELFF
TRBV18 CASSPGQGRNYGYTF
TRBV7-2 CASSLIGTQHTEAFF
TRBV5-1 CASSVYNEQFF
TRBV10-3 CAILTGTTSTDTQYF
TRBV29-1 CSVPGQGNTEAFF
TRBV11-2 CASSSLGGHYGYTF
TRBV7-6 CASSLEEGTEAFF
TRBV6-6 CASMMTGDSYEQYF
TRBV4-1 CASSQVGTKGNTIYF
TRBV29-1 CSVAPGQGNEKLFF